This TCR beta chain was found in a study of human T cells and chemical hapten exposure. Study background: Sensitization involved placing 2% DPC onto a 2 cm by 2 cm region of upper inner arm skin. All through the approximately 24-week study, the scalp of each patient received diphenylcyclopropenone doses weekly. Alopecia areata, totalis or universalis affected patients, mainly female. Overall study findings and caveats: Expanded TCRs grouped into significantly more large CDR3 similarity clusters than controls produced.

Sample time point: pre-sensitization, week 0. As for treatment: therapeutic diphenylcyclopropenone sensitization with weekly scalp DPC. Each CDR3 protein is one row after TCRdb ran MiXCR on the RACE reads. The profile shows about 380,000 distinct CDR3 sequences, 4.5% to 5.5% of them singletons. The junction had 4 bases not matched to a gene; V was cut back by 6 bases and J by 5 bases. This CDR3 has 13 amino acids. Germline V gene data show CDR1 as MNHEY and CDR2 as SVGAGI. This clonotype was counted many times. No antigen is known for it. The clonotype comes from a woman between 50 and 59 years old with alopecia areata. Some clones in this sample may be carry-over from other donors' samples. The chain combines TRBV6-5 with TRBJ2-5; 9 bases agree with TRBD1. The sample in question was whole blood, obtained in connection with sensitization to the hapten diphenylcyclopropenone (DPC). CDR3 coding DNA: TGTGCCAGCAGCGGGACAGGGTTGGAGACCCAGTACTTC. Translating it yields CASSGTGLETQYF.